Each of the 22 T cell receptor beta chains below was sequenced from the same sample in a study of regulatory T cells in long-lasting Graves disease. The time point is: newly diagnosed GD, antithyroid drugs for less than 3 months. The TCR library was prepared using RNA isolated from PBMCs. In building TCR beta libraries, iRepertoire HTBI primers were used together with Arm-PCR of CDR3 regions. TCRdb fed the multiplex PCR reads into MiXCR, producing one record per CDR3 protein. The sample gives hundreds of thousands of distinct CDR3 sequences, roughly 13% of which show up once; roughly a tenth is in the top ten. These records were also assigned to another study, of T cells in Graves' hyperthyroidism and ophthalmopathy.

The specimen was peripheral blood mononuclear cells (PBMCs), collected at new diagnosis, from a patient treated with antithyroid drugs. The receptors come from a young man with Graves disease.

This clonotype was picked up a small number of times. One end of the junction fails to match germline, which may point to a read error. The genes are TRBV12-3 or TRBV12-4 and TRBJ1-4, with 11 bases matching TRBD1. This CDR3 has 14 residues. DNA of the CDR3: TGTGCCAGCAGCGACGGGGACAGGGGGGAAAGACTGTTTTTT. It translates to CASSDGDRGERLFF.

This clonotype occurred many times. V is TRBV20-1 and J is TRBJ2-7; 9 positions match TRBD2. Germline assignment: CDR1 DFQATT and CDR2 SNEGSKA (reference sequence). The trim removed 3 bases at V and 6 bases at J, leaving 9 bases unmatched. This CDR3 has 14 amino acids. The CDR3 sequence is CSARTSSGVSEQYF. The CDR3 DNA is TGCAGTGCTAGGACCTCTAGCGGGGTTAGCGAGCAGTACTTC.

V and J are TRBV28 and TRBJ2-4; D perhaps matches TRBD1 (6 bases). The CDR3 has 15 amino acids. V lost 5 bases, J lost 5 bases, and 16 bases lay in between. Germline V gene sequence: CDR1 MDHEN, CDR2 SYDVKM. In DNA, the CDR3 is TGTGCCAGCAGTCTAAAAGGCGCAGGGGAAAACATTCAGTACTTC. Encoded protein: CASSLKGAGENIQYF.

In this sample, this clonotype turned up a few times. This chain links TRBV5-4 with TRBJ1-1; possibly TRBD1 for D (5 bases). This CDR3 has 12 amino acids. V was pared by 0 bases and J by 9 bases, with 9 bases between. Germline CDR1 and CDR2: SGHNT and YYREEE (reference sequence). CDR3: CASSLGGTQAFF. For the CDR3, the DNA is TGTGCCAGCAGCTTGGGCGGGACCCAAGCTTTCTTT.

This clonotype showed up just a few times. CDR3 bases: TGTGCCAGCAGCTTTTTTGTAGGGCCCAGCTCTGGAAACACCATATATTTT. This codes for CASSFFVGPSSGNTIYF. The rearrangement links TRBV11-2 to TRBJ1-3; unclear D gene. Trimming shortened V by 3 bases and J by 0 bases, and 15 bases separated the two germline ends. Germline CDR1 and CDR2: SGHAT and FQNNGV. The CDR3 has 17 residues.

The table lists this clonotype with many counts. The chain links TRBV3-1 to TRBJ2-1; tentatively, D is TRBD2 (5 bases). Germline values: CDR1 LGHDT, CDR2 YNNKEL (reference sequence). CDR3 length equals 15 residues. Trimming removed 4 bases at V and 1 base at J, with 11 bases between. The CDR3 spells CASSPLANSYNEQFF. The CDR3 nucleotides read TGTGCCAGCAGCCCGCTAGCCAATTCCTACAATGAGCAGTTCTTC.

For this clonotype: One junction end disagrees with the germline gene, perhaps due to a read error. The chain recombines TRBV6-1 with TRBJ2-7; D not resolved. CDR1 and CDR2 from the germline V gene are MNHNS and SASEGT. The CDR3 loop spans 13 amino acids. DNA for the CDR3: TGTGCCGGCAGTGAGAATAGTCAGGACGAGCAGTACTTC. As protein: CAGSENSQDEQYF.

The V gene is TRBV15, the J gene TRBJ1-6; D may be TRBD1 (6 bases). Germline loops: CDR1 LNHNV, CDR2 YYDKDF (reference sequence). Trimming cost V 1 base and J 9 bases, with 19 bases left between them. The CDR3 is 17 amino acids. CDR3 sequence (DNA): TGTGCCACCAGCAGAGCATACTCGACAGGTCCTTTTTCACCCCTCCACTTT. Its protein product is CATSRAYSTGPFSPLHF.

This clonotype was counted many times. The chain combines TRBV6-5 with TRBJ1-2; D unclear. Germline V CDR1 and CDR2: MNHEY, SVGAGI. V shed 0 bases and J shed 7 bases, with 15 bases lying between them. The CDR3 length is 15 residues. The CDR3 region has the DNA TGTGCCAGCAGTTACTCGAATCGGGGTCTAAGTGGCTACACCTTC. Its translation: CASSYSNRGLSGYTF.

This clonotype has a count of ten or more. The V call is TRBV29-1, the J call TRBJ2-5, with TRBD1 matching 12 bases. J was trimmed by 5 bases and V by 6 bases; bases with no gene match: 4. Germline CDR1 is SQVTM and CDR2 is ANQGSEA. CDR3 length: 13 amino acids. CDR3 nucleotide sequence: TGCAGCGTCGGGACAGGGGGCGACGAGACCCAGTACTTC. As protein: CSVGTGGDETQYF.

The chain is built from TRBV27 and TRBJ2-7; 11 bases are a match to TRBD2. With 5 bases clipped from V and 8 bases from J, the junction kept 14 bases outside the gene matches. The CDR3 has 16 residues. From germline, CDR1 is MNHEY and CDR2 SMNVEV (reference sequence). The CDR3 protein is CASSPSGLAGRRKQYF. The CDR3 DNA reads TGTGCCAGCAGTCCTTCCGGACTAGCGGGCCGAAGGAAGCAGTACTTC.

This clonotype came up many times. This chain connects TRBV7-9 to TRBJ2-7; tentatively, D is TRBD2 (6 bases). Germline lookup yields CDR1 SEHNR and CDR2 FQNEAQ (reference sequence). The length of the CDR3 is 16 residues. Trimming shortened V by 6 bases and J by 2 bases, and 20 bases separated the two germline ends. DNA of the CDR3: TGTGCCAGCAGTTTCGGCGGGCGGGCGGGAACCTACGAGCAGTACTTC. Translating gives CASSFGGRAGTYEQYF.

This clonotype has a count of ten or more. The chain employs TRBV12-5 and TRBJ2-5, with 7 bases identical to TRBD2. Germline CDR1 and CDR2: LGHNT and FRNRAP. V trimming: 8 bases; J trimming: 5 bases; junction bases outside the gene matches: 8. The CDR3 runs 13 residues. The DNA of the CDR3 is TGTGCTAGTACCTCGGGAGGTACGGAGACCCAGTACTTC. It specifies CASTSGGTETQYF.

This clonotype showed up many times. This chain links TRBV12-3 or TRBV12-4 with TRBJ1-2, with D perhaps TRBD1 (6 bases). With 3 bases removed from V and 4 bases from J, the gap between germline ends came to 15 bases. This CDR3 spans 15 amino acids. CDR3 region: CASSFPTQGVYGYTF. The CDR3 DNA reads TGTGCCAGCAGTTTCCCCACACAGGGCGTCTATGGCTACACCTTC.

At least ten counts were recorded for this clonotype. The rearrangement joins TRBV2 to TRBJ2-2; possible D gene TRBD2, 5 bases. V lost 8 bases and J lost 3, with 13 bases in between. CDR1 and CDR2 from the germline V gene are SNHLY and FYNNEI. This CDR3 contains 14 residues. This CDR3 is CASERNPYTGELFF. The CDR3 nucleotides are TGTGCCAGCGAGCGGAACCCGTACACCGGGGAGCTGTTTTTT.

This clonotype was seen many times. The chain has TRBV7-9 and TRBJ1-6, with unresolved D. Germline V gives CDR1 SEHNR, CDR2 FQNEAQ (reference sequence). Trimming took 3 bases from V and 7 from J, leaving 4 bases between them. There are 12 residues in the CDR3. CDR3 amino acids: CASSFPNSPLHF. In nucleotides, the CDR3 is TGTGCCAGCAGCTTCCCCAATTCACCCCTCCACTTT.

In its sample, this clonotype was seen many times. The chain joins TRBV20-1 to TRBJ2-7; TRBD1 or TRBD2 may be the D gene (5 bases each). V shed 3 bases and J shed 1 base, with 13 bases lying between them. The germline V gene encodes CDR1 DFQATT and CDR2 SNEGSKA (reference sequence). The CDR3 extends over 14 amino acids. The CDR3 spells CSARPGAVSYEQYF. The CDR3 bases are TGCAGTGCTAGGCCCGGGGCAGTGTCCTACGAGCAGTACTTC.

This clonotype was seen repeatedly, ten times or more. This chain joins TRBV27 and TRBJ2-1; 11 bases match TRBD1. The CDR3 consists of 15 residues. V was clipped by 5 bases and J by 5 bases; unmatched bases: 5. CDR1 is MNHEY and CDR2 is SMNVEV in the germline V gene (reference sequence). The CDR3 loop is CASSEGQGVNNEQFF. CDR3 sequence (DNA): TGTGCCAGCAGTGAGGGACAGGGGGTCAACAATGAGCAGTTCTTC.

This clonotype was counted ten times or more. The chain couples TRBV28 to TRBJ1-2; D remains unclear. Germline values: CDR1 MDHEN, CDR2 SYDVKM. The CDR3 has 18 amino acids. Trimming pared 4 bases from V and 0 bases from J, leaving 21 bases between. The CDR3 bases are TGTGCCAGCAGTTACGCCAGTCGAAACATTGGGTCTAACTATGGCTACACCTTC. This translates into CASSYASRNIGSNYGYTF.

In this sample, this clonotype turned up many times. J is TRBJ2-1 and V is TRBV6-2 or TRBV6-3; 10 bases line up with TRBD2. V was clipped by 6 bases and J by 1 base; unmatched bases: 3. Germline loops: CDR1 MNHEY, CDR2 SVGEGT. This CDR3 is 15 amino acids long. CDR3 protein: CASRASGSSYNEQFF. CDR3 in DNA: TGTGCCAGCAGGGCTAGCGGGAGTTCCTACAATGAGCAGTTCTTC.

At least ten counts were recorded for this clonotype. The chain combines TRBV11-2 with TRBJ2-1, with D tentatively TRBD1 or TRBD2 (5 bases each). Germline lookup yields CDR1 SGHAT and CDR2 FQNNGV. CDR3 length: 16 amino acids. Trimming took off 1 base at V and 10 bases at J, with 20 bases between the two ends. The CDR3 DNA sequence: TGTGCCAGCAGCTTAGTCCACCAGGGAGTGCCAAACGAGCAGTTCTTC. Residues: CASSLVHQGVPNEQFF.

This clonotype was detected a few times. The chain carries TRBV6-1 and TRBJ2-6, with no clear D. V was trimmed by 8 bases and J by 1 base, leaving 12 bases between them. The CDR3 extends over 15 amino acids. Germline values: CDR1 MNHNS, CDR2 SASEGT. CDR3 loop: CASWHSRSGANVLTF. The CDR3 nucleotides read TGTGCCAGCTGGCACTCCCGTTCTGGGGCCAACGTCCTGACTTTC.